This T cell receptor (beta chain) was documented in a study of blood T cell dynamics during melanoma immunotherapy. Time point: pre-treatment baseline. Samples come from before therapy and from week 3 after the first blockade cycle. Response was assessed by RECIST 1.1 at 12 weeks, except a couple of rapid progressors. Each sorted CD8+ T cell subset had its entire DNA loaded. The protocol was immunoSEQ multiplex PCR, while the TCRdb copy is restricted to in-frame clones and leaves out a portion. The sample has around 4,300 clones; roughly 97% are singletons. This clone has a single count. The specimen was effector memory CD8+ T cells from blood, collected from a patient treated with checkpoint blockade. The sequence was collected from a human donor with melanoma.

The chain's CDR3 is CASSQFRDRKETQYF. CDR3 nucleotide sequence: TGTGCCAGCAGCCAGTTTCGGGACAGGAAAGAGACCCAGTACTTC. The chain recombines TRBV5-6 with TRBJ2-5; TRBD1 aligns across 8 bases. CDR1 is SGHDT, CDR2 YYEEEE, per germline. The CDR3 runs 15 residues. Trimming took 4 bases from V and 3 from J; bases not matched to a gene: 8.